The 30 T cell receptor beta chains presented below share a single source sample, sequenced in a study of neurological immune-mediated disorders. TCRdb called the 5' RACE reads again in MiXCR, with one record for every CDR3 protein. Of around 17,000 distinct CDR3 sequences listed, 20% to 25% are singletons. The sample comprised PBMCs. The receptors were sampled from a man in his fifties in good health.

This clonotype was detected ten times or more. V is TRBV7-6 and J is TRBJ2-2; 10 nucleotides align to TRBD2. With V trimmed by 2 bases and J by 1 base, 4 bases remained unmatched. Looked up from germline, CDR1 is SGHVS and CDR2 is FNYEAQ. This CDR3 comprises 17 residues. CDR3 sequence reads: CASSLFWTSGNTGELFF. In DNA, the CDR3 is TGTGCCAGCAGCTTATTTTGGACTAGCGGGAACACCGGGGAGCTGTTTTTT.

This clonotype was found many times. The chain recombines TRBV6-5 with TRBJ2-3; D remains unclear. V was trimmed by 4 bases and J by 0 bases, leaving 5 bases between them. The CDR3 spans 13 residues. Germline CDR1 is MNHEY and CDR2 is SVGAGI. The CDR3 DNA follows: TGTGCCAGCAGTTCGGACAGCACAGATACGCAGTATTTT. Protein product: CASSSDSTDTQYF.

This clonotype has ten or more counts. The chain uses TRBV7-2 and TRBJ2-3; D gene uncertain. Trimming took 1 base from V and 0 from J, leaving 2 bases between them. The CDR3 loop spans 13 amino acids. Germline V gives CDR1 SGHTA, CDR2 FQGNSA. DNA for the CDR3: TGTGCCAGCAGCTTAGTTAGCACAGATACGCAGTATTTT. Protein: CASSLVSTDTQYF.

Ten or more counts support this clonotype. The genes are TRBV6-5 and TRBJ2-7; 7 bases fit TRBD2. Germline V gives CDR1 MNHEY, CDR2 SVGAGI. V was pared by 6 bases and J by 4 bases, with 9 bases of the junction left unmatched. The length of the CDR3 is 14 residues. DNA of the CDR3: TGTGCCAGCAGCCCCTGGACTAGAAGGTACGAGCAGTACTTC. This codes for CASSPWTRRYEQYF.

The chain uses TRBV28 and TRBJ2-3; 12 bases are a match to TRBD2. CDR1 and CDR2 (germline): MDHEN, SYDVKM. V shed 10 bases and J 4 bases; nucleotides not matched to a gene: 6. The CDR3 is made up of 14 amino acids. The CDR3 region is CATQTSGSPDTQYF. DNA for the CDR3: TGTGCCACCCAGACTAGCGGGAGTCCAGATACGCAGTATTTT. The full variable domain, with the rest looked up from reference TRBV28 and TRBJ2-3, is DVKVTQSSRYLVKRTGEKVFLECVQDMDHENMFWYRQDPGLGLRLIYFSYDVKMKEKGDIPEGYSVSREKKERFSLILESASTNQTSMYLCATQTSGSPDTQYFGPGTRLTVL.

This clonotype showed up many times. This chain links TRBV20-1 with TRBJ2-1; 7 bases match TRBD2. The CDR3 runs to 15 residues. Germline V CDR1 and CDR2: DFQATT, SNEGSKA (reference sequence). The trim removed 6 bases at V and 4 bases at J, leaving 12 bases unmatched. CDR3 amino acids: CSAPRDPAGYNEQFF. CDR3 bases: TGCAGTGCCCCCAGGGACCCAGCGGGGTACAATGAGCAGTTCTTC.

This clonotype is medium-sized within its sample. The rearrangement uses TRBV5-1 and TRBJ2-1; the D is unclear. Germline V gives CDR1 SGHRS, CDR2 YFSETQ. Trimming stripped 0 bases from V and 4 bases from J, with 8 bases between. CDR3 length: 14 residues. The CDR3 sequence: CASSLGGPYNEQFF. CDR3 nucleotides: TGCGCCAGCAGCTTGGGAGGACCGTACAATGAGCAGTTCTTC.

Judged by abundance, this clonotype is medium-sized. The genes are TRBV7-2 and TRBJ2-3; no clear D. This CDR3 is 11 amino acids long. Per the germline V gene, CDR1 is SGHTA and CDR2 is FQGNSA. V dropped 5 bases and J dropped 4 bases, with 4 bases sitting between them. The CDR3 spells CASSTSDTQYF. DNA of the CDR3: TGTGCCAGCAGCACGTCAGATACGCAGTATTTT.

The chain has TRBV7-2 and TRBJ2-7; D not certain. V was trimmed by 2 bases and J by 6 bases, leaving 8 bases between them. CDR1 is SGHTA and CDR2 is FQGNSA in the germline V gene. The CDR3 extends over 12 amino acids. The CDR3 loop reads CASSLLVTEQYF. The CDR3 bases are TGTGCCAGCAGCTTATTAGTAACCGAGCAGTACTTC.

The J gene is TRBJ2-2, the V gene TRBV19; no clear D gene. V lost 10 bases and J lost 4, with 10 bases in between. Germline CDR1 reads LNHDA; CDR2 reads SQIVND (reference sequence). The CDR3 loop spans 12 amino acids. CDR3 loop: CATLSSTGELFF. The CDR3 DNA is TGTGCCACCCTCTCATCCACCGGGGAGCTGTTTTTT. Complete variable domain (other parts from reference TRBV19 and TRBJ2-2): DGGITQSPKYLFRKEGQNVTLSCEQNLNHDAMYWYRQDPGQGLRLIYYSQIVNDFQKGDIAEGYSVSREKKESFPLTVTSAQKNPTAFYLCATLSSTGELFFGEGSRLTVL.

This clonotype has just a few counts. The chain's CDR3 is CASSPRTGSDTQYF. For the CDR3, the DNA is TGCGCCAGCAGCCCCCGTACAGGGTCAGATACGCAGTATTTT. J is TRBJ2-3 and V is TRBV5-1; tentative D call: TRBD1 (6 bases). From germline, CDR1 is SGHRS and CDR2 YFSETQ. V gave up 4 bases and J gave up 4 bases, with 13 bases separating them. This CDR3 spans 14 amino acids.

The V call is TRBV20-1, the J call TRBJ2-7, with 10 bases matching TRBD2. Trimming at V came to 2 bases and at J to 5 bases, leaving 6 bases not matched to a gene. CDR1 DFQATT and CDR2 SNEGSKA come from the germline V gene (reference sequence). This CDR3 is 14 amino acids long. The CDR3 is CSARQAGGPNEQYF. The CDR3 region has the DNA TGCAGTGCTAGACAAGCGGGAGGGCCGAACGAGCAGTACTTC.

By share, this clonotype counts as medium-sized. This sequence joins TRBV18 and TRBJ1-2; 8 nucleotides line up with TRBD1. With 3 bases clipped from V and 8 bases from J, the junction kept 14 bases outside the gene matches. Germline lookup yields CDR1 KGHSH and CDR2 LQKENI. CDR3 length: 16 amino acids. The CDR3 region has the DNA TGTGCCAGCTCACCTCAGTTGACAGGGGCGGATGACGGCTACACCTTC. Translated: CASSPQLTGADDGYTF.

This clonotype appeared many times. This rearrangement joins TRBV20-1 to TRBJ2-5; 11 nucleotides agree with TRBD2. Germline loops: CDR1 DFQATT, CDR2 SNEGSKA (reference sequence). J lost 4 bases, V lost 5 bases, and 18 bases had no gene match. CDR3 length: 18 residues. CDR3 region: CSADDVGLAGARGETQYF. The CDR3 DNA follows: TGCAGTGCTGACGATGTTGGACTAGCGGGTGCGAGGGGAGAGACCCAGTACTTC.

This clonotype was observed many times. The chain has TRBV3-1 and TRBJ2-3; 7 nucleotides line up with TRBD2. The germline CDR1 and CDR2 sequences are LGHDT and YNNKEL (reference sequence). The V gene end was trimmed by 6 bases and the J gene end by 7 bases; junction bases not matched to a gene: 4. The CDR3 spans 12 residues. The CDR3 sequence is CASRQSGNTQYF. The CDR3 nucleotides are TGTGCCAGCAGGCAAAGCGGGAATACGCAGTATTTT.

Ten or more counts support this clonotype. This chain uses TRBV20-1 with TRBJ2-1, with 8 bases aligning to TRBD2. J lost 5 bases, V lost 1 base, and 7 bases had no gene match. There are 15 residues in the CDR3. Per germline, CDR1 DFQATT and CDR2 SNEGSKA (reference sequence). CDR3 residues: CSARGGTSGHNEQFF. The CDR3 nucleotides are TGCAGTGCTAGAGGGGGTACTAGCGGTCACAATGAGCAGTTCTTC.

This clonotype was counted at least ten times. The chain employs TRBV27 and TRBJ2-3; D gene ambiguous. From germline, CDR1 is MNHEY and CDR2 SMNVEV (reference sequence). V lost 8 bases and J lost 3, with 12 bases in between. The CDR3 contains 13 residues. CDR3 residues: CASEDSTTDTQYF. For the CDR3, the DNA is TGTGCCAGCGAAGACTCGACGACAGATACGCAGTATTTT.

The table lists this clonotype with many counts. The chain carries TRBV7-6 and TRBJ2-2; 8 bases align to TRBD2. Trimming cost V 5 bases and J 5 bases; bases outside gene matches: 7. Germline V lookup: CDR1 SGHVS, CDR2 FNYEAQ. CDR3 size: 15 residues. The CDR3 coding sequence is TGTGCCAGCAGCGTTCCGGGACTAGGGACCGGGGAGCTGTTTTTT. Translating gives CASSVPGLGTGELFF.

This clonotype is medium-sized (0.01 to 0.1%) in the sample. CDR3 DNA: TGCAGCGTTGAAAAGGCAGGGATTAACACCGGGGAGCTGTTTTTT. Translation gives CSVEKAGINTGELFF. The chain has TRBV29-1 and TRBJ2-2; a weak D match, TRBD1 (5 bases). Trimming cost V 2 bases and J 2 bases, with 12 bases left between them. The CDR3 contains 15 residues. CDR1 and CDR2 (germline): SQVTM, ANQGSEA.

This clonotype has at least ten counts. The CDR3 protein is CSANVGAVGNQPQHF. CDR3 coding DNA: TGCAGTGCTAACGTTGGGGCCGTGGGCAATCAGCCCCAGCATTTT. The chain links TRBV20-1 to TRBJ1-5, with D perhaps matching TRBD1 (5 bases). The germline V gene encodes CDR1 DFQATT and CDR2 SNEGSKA (reference sequence). CDR3 length: 15 amino acids. The V and J ends lost 4 bases and 2 bases respectively, with 15 bases between them.

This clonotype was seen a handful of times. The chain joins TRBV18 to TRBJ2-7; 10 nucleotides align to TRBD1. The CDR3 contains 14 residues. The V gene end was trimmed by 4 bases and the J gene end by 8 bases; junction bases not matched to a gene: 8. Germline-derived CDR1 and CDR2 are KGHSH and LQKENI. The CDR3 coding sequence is TGTGCCAGCTCACTGGGGACAGGGGAAAAAAAGCAGTACTTC. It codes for CASSLGTGEKKQYF.

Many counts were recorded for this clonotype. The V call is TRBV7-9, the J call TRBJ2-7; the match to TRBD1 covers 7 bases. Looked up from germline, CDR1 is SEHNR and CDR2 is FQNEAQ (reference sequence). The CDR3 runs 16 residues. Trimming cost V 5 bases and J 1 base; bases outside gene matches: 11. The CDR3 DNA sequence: TGTGCCAGCAGCCAGTCGACAGGGCTGCTTTCCTACGAGCAGTACTTC. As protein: CASSQSTGLLSYEQYF.

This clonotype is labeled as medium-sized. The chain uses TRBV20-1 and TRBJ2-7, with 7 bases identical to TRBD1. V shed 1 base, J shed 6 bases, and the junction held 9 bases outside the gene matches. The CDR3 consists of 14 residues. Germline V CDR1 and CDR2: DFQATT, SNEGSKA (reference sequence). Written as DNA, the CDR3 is TGCAGTGCTAGAGCTCCGAGGGGGCAGGGCGAGCAGTACTTC. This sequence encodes CSARAPRGQGEQYF.

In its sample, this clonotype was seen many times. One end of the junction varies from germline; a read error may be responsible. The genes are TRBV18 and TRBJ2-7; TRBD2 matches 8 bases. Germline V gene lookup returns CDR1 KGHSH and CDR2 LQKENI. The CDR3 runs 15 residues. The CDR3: CASSPPREGSYEQYF. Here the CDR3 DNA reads TGTGCCAGCTCCCCACCACGGGAGGGCTCGTACGAGCAGTACTTC.

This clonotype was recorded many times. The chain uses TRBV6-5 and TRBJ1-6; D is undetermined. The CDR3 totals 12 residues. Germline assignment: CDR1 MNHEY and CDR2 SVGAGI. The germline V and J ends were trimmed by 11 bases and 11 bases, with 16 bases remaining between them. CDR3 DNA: TGTGCCGGCGACCGGCCCGAGCCACCCCTCCACTTT. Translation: CAGDRPEPPLHF.

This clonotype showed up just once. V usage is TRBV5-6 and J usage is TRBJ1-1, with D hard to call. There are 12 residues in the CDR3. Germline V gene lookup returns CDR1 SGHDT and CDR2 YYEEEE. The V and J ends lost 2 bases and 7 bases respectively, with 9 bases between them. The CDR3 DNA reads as TGTGCCAGCAGCTTTAACCCAGGTGAAGCTTTCTTT. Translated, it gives CASSFNPGEAFF.

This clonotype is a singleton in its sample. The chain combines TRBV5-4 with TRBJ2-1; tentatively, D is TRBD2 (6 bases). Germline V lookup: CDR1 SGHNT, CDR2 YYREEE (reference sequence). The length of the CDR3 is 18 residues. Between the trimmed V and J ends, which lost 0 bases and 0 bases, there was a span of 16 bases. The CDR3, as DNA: TGTGCCAGCAGCTTGGGAGCCGGGACTGGGTTCTCCTACAATGAGCAGTTCTTC. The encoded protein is CASSLGAGTGFSYNEQFF.

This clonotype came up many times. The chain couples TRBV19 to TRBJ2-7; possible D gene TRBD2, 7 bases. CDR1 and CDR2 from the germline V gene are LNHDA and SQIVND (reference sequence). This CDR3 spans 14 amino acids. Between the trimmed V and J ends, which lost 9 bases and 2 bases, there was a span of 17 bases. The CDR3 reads CASRGPGLTYEQYF. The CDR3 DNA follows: TGTGCCAGCAGGGGACCGGGACTAACCTACGAGCAGTACTTC.

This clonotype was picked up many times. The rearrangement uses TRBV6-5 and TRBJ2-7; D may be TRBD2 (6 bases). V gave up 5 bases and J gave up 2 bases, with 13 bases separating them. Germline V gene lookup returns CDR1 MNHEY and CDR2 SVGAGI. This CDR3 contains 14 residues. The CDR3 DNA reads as TGTGCCAGCAGTCCACCCGGGGGAACCTACGAGCAGTACTTC. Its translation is CASSPPGGTYEQYF.

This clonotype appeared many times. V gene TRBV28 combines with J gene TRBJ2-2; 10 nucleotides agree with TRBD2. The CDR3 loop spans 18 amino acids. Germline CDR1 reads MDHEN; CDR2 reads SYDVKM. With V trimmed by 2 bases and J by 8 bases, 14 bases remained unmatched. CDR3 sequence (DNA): TGTGCCAGCAGTTTAGGCTCCGCCGGACTAGCGGTACTAGGGGAGCTGTTTTTT. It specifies CASSLGSAGLAVLGELFF.